This TCR beta chain was profiled in a study of blood T cell repertoires in COVID-19. Original analysis: Reference gene primer amplification gave estimated nucleated cell counts. Libraries were prepared by immunoSEQ multiplex PCR; TCRdb keeps only in-frame clonotypes and omits some of them. V, J and clone size were drawn from that table, and D and trimming were deduced from the DNA. Counted here are about 100,000 clones, just under 95% occurring once; the ten biggest clones make up around 1.9%. Germline values: CDR1 SGHTA, CDR2 FQGNSA. The ends were cut back, 1 base at V and 4 bases at J, with 5 bases in the middle. The CDR3 consists of 12 residues.

The specimen sequenced was peripheral blood. This chain connects TRBV7-2 to TRBJ2-7; no clear D gene. This sequence was found in a woman aged 45-65 years with COVID-19, enrolled during active disease. The CDR3 DNA reads as TGTGCCAGCAGCTTAGTCCCATACGAGCAGTACTTC. This encodes CASSLVPYEQYF. Combining the CDR3 with reference TRBV7-2 and TRBJ2-7 gives the whole variable domain GAGVSQSPSNKVTEKGKDVELRCDPISGHTALYWYRQSLGQGLEFLIYFQGNSAPDKSGLPSDRFSAERTGGSVSTLTIQRTQQEDSAVYLCASSLVPYEQYFGPGTRLTVT.